This T cell receptor beta chain originates from a study of T cells in Graves' hyperthyroidism and ophthalmopathy. TCR beta CDR3 region amplification was performed from RNA transcripts. A first-round RT-PCR of the TCR CDR3 used the HTBI primer set. Each CDR3 protein gets one entry after TCRdb re-called the multiplex PCR reads with MiXCR. The table records about 480,000 distinct CDR3 sequences, roughly a quarter of them present only once. Per the germline V gene, CDR1 is MNHEY and CDR2 is SVGAGI. The V and J ends lost 8 bases and 2 bases respectively, with 12 bases between them. The CDR3 sequence is 13 residues long. This clonotype appeared many times. As yet, its antigen is unknown. Study conclusions and caveats: Stable hyperthyroidism was separated from ophthalmopathy by a model based on 13 V-J features. Ophthalmopathy, as predicted by the model, came a median 6.5 months after the prediction.

This receptor was taken from a woman under 40 with Graves' ophthalmopathy. The sequencing sample was made of blood. This sequence joins TRBV6-5 and TRBJ2-5; no definite D call. The CDR3 loop is CASQRPGQETQYF. In nucleotides, the CDR3 is TGTGCCAGCCAACGGCCCGGACAAGAGACCCAGTACTTC.